What follows is one T cell receptor beta chain and its context. Its target is unknown. Clones were read by immunoSEQ multiplex PCR, and TCRdb kept only the in-frame ones, dropping some. The sample lists approximately 340,000 clones; around 74% were seen once. Only Caucasian adults living in Nashville, Tennessee served as donors. Germline assignment: CDR1 SGHKS and CDR2 YYEKEE (reference sequence). The CDR3 has 16 residues. After removal of 0 bases from V and 5 bases from J, the junction contained 6 bases not matched to a gene. This entry is derived from a study of shared clonotypes between healthy human individuals. General study results and limits: Depth of sequencing was expected to influence donor clonotype sharing.

Sequenced: memory CD4+ T cells sorted from blood. Subset: CD45RA-negative fraction. This TCR came from a man aged 30-40 years in good health. The V gene is TRBV5-5, the J gene TRBJ2-5, with 11 bases lining up with TRBD1. CDR3 region: CASSLVLGTGGETQYF. The CDR3 DNA reads TGTGCCAGCAGCTTGGTTTTAGGGACAGGGGGGGAGACCCAGTACTTC.